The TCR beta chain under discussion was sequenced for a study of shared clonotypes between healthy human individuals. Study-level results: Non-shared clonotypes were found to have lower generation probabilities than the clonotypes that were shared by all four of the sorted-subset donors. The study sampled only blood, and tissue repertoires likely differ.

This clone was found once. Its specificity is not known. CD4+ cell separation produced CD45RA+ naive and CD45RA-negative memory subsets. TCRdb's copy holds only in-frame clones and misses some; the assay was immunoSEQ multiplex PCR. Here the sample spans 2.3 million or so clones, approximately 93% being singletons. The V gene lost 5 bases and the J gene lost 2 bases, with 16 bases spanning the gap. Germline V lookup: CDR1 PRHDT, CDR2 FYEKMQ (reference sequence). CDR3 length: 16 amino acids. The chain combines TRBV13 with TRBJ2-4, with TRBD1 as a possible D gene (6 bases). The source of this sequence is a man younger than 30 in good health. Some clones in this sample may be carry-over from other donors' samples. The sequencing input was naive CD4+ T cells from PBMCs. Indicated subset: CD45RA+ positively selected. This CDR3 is CASSLRQGRTKNIQYF. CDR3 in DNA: TGTGCCAGCAGCCTGCGGCAGGGGCGAACCAAAAACATTCAGTACTTC.